The rows below give T cell receptor beta chains drawn from one sample of a study of cytomegalovirus exposure and HLA in healthy donors. Clones were sequenced by immunoSEQ multiplex PCR, and TCRdb holds only the in-frame ones, with some missing. The sample carries under 200,000 clones, roughly 86% recorded once. The source material was PBMCs. Receptor source: a man aged 18 to 29 in good health and CMV-seropositive. Both conserved end residues are part of each CDR3. D genes are given only for firm matches. A row's size may be missing; if present it is once, few, many or a size class.

V gene: TRBV9; D gene: NA; clone size: NA; J gene: TRBJ2-7; CDR3 DNA: TGTGCCAGCAGCAAAGAGGGGGTCTCCTACGAGCAGTACTTC; CDR3 protein: CASSKEGVSYEQYF
V gene: TRBV11-1; D gene: NA; clone size: NA; J gene: TRBJ2-1; CDR3 DNA: TGTGCCAGCAGCCCAGGGCGGTTAGCTACGACACAGTTCTTC; CDR3 protein: CASSPGRLATTQFF
V gene: TRBV19; D gene: TRBD1; clone size: NA; J gene: TRBJ1-5; CDR3 DNA: TGTGCCAGTAGTATGACAGGGCTGGGAAATCAGCCCCAGCATTTT; CDR3 protein: CASSMTGLGNQPQHF
V gene: TRBV2; D gene: TRBD2; clone size: NA; J gene: TRBJ2-7; CDR3 DNA: TGTGCCAGCTCCGGGACTAGCGGCTCCTACGAGCAGTACTTC; CDR3 protein: CASSGTSGSYEQYF
V gene: TRBV4-1; D gene: NA; clone size: NA; J gene: TRBJ2-5; CDR3 DNA: TGCGCCAGCAGCCAAGGTCTACGAGAGACCCAGTACTTC; CDR3 protein: CASSQGLRETQYF
V gene: TRBV2; D gene: NA; clone size: NA; J gene: TRBJ2-2; CDR3 DNA: TGTGCCAGCAGTGAAAGGTGGCCCGGGGGCGGGGAGCTGTTTTTT; CDR3 protein: CASSERWPGGGELFF
V gene: TRBV5-4; D gene: TRBD1; clone size: NA; J gene: TRBJ2-1; CDR3 DNA: TGTGCCAGCAGACCCGGGACAGGGGGCTTTAATGAGCAGTTCTTC; CDR3 protein: CASRPGTGGFNEQFF
V gene: TRBV6-5; D gene: TRBD2; clone size: NA; J gene: TRBJ2-7; CDR3 DNA: TGTGCCAGCAGTTACATGGTAGCGGGACCGTACGAGCAGTACTTC; CDR3 protein: CASSYMVAGPYEQYF
V gene: TRBV5-6; D gene: NA; clone size: NA; J gene: TRBJ2-3; CDR3 DNA: TGTGCCAGCAGCTTGTATGTAAGCACAGATACGCAGTATTTT; CDR3 protein: CASSLYVSTDTQYF
V gene: TRBV30; D gene: TRBD1; clone size: NA; J gene: TRBJ1-1; CDR3 DNA: TGTGCCTGGAGTGGGACAGGGTTCACTGAAGCTTTCTTT; CDR3 protein: CAWSGTGFTEAFF
V gene: TRBV7-9; D gene: NA; clone size: few; J gene: TRBJ2-4; CDR3 DNA: TGTGCCAGCGATACCGGGGGATGGGGGGGCGCGGGAAACATTCAGTACTTC; CDR3 protein: CASDTGGWGGAGNIQYF
V gene: TRBV28; D gene: TRBD2; clone size: NA; J gene: TRBJ2-7; CDR3 DNA: TGTGCCAGCAGTTTGTTGACTAGCGGGAGAGCCTACGAGCAGTACTTC; CDR3 protein: CASSLLTSGRAYEQYF
V gene: TRBV7-7; D gene: TRBD2; clone size: NA; J gene: TRBJ2-5; CDR3 DNA: TGTGCTAGCAGCCAGGGACTAGCGGGTCGCCAAGAGACCCAGTACTTC; CDR3 protein: CASSQGLAGRQETQYF
V gene: TRBV2; D gene: TRBD1; clone size: NA; J gene: TRBJ1-2; CDR3 DNA: TGTGCCAGCAGGCTGACAGGGGCGCTTAATTATGGCTACACCTTC; CDR3 protein: CASRLTGALNYGYTF
V gene: TRBV30; D gene: TRBD2; clone size: NA; J gene: TRBJ2-7; CDR3 DNA: TGTGCCTGGAGTTCCCGGACTAGCGGCTCCTACGAGCAGTACTTC; CDR3 protein: CAWSSRTSGSYEQYF
V gene: TRBV28; D gene: TRBD1; clone size: NA; J gene: TRBJ1-2; CDR3 DNA: TGTGCCAGCAGTCAGGACAGGACGATTTATGGCTACACCTTC; CDR3 protein: CASSQDRTIYGYTF
V gene: TRBV7-9; D gene: NA; clone size: NA; J gene: TRBJ2-5; CDR3 DNA: TGTGCCAGCAGCGACGGGAAGCAAGAGACCCAGTACTTC; CDR3 protein: CASSDGKQETQYF
V gene: TRBV7-2; D gene: TRBD1; clone size: NA; J gene: TRBJ1-5; CDR3 DNA: TGTGCCAGCAGTACCGGGACAGGGACTCAGCCCCAGCATTTT; CDR3 protein: CASSTGTGTQPQHF
V gene: TRBV7-3; D gene: NA; clone size: NA; J gene: TRBJ2-3; CDR3 DNA: TGTGCCAGCAGCCCCGGAACGGGTAGGACAGATACGCAGTATTTT; CDR3 protein: CASSPGTGRTDTQYF
V gene: TRBV5-1; D gene: NA; clone size: once; J gene: TRBJ2-3; CDR3 DNA: TGCGCCAGCAGCGGTCAGCGGAGCACAGATACGCAGTATTTT; CDR3 protein: CASSGQRSTDTQYF
V gene: TRBV7-8; D gene: TRBD1; clone size: NA; J gene: TRBJ1-1; CDR3 DNA: TGTGCCAGCAGCCCCGGACAGGGGACGAGTGGCACTGAAGCTTTCTTT; CDR3 protein: CASSPGQGTSGTEAFF
V gene: TRBV2; D gene: NA; clone size: few; J gene: TRBJ2-7; CDR3 DNA: TGTGCCAGCAGTAGACTAGGATACTCCTACGAGCAGTACTTC; CDR3 protein: CASSRLGYSYEQYF
V gene: TRBV5-1; D gene: NA; clone size: NA; J gene: TRBJ2-1; CDR3 DNA: TGCGCCAGCAGCCCGGCAGGGGACTACAATGAGCAGTTCTTC; CDR3 protein: CASSPAGDYNEQFF
V gene: TRBV27; D gene: NA; clone size: NA; J gene: TRBJ1-4; CDR3 DNA: TGTGCCAGCAGCCCGGGACTTCCAAATGAAAAACTGTTTTTT; CDR3 protein: CASSPGLPNEKLFF
V gene: TRBV27; D gene: TRBD1; clone size: NA; J gene: TRBJ1-2; CDR3 DNA: TGTGCCAGCAGTTGGACAGGGAAGGGAGGCTACACCTTC; CDR3 protein: CASSWTGKGGYTF
V gene: TRBV29-1; D gene: NA; clone size: NA; J gene: TRBJ2-7; CDR3 DNA: TGCAGCGTTGAAGCTGACCAGGGGCCATACGAGCAGTACTTC; CDR3 protein: CSVEADQGPYEQYF
V gene: TRBV14; D gene: NA; clone size: NA; J gene: TRBJ2-3; CDR3 DNA: TGTGCCAGCAGCCCGACGGAGTCGGTCTCTACAGATACGCAGTATTTT; CDR3 protein: CASSPTESVSTDTQYF
V gene: TRBV10-3; D gene: TRBD1; clone size: NA; J gene: TRBJ1-1; CDR3 DNA: TGTGCCATCACTCCGACAGGGGAGAACACTGAAGCTTTCTTT; CDR3 protein: CAITPTGENTEAFF
V gene: TRBV7-7; D gene: NA; clone size: NA; J gene: TRBJ2-1; CDR3 DNA: TGTGCTAGCAGCTTATCAGCGGCACTGTACAATGAGCAGTTCTTC; CDR3 protein: CASSLSAALYNEQFF
V gene: TRBV5-1; D gene: TRBD1; clone size: NA; J gene: TRBJ2-1; CDR3 DNA: TGCGCCAGCAGCTTGACAGGGGGCTCCTACAATGAGCAGTTCTTC; CDR3 protein: CASSLTGGSYNEQFF
V gene: TRBV6-6; D gene: TRBD1; clone size: NA; J gene: TRBJ2-7; CDR3 DNA: TGTGCCAGCAGTGCCCGGACAGGGGTGGAAGAGCAGTACTTC; CDR3 protein: CASSARTGVEEQYF
V gene: TRBV5-1; D gene: NA; clone size: once; J gene: TRBJ1-2; CDR3 DNA: TGCGCCAGCAGCTCGCCTTGGGGGGGGGACTATGGCTACACCTTC; CDR3 protein: CASSSPWGGDYGYTF
V gene: TRBV30; D gene: NA; clone size: NA; J gene: TRBJ2-1; CDR3 DNA: TGTGCCTGGACCCTTAACTCCTACAATGAGCAGTTCTTC; CDR3 protein: CAWTLNSYNEQFF
V gene: TRBV5-1; D gene: TRBD2; clone size: NA; J gene: TRBJ2-5; CDR3 DNA: TGCGCCAGCAGCTTGAGGGCTAGCGGCCAAGAGACCCAGTACTTC; CDR3 protein: CASSLRASGQETQYF
V gene: TRBV25-1; D gene: TRBD1; clone size: NA; J gene: TRBJ1-6; CDR3 DNA: TGTGCCAGCAGTGACTGGGACAGGGAATCTTCACCCCTCCACTTT; CDR3 protein: CASSDWDRESSPLHF
V gene: TRBV27; D gene: NA; clone size: once; J gene: TRBJ2-1; CDR3 DNA: TGTGCCAGCAGTTTATATGAGCGAATATCATACAATGAGCAGTTCTTC; CDR3 protein: CASSLYERISYNEQFF
V gene: TRBV15; D gene: TRBD1; clone size: NA; J gene: TRBJ2-1; CDR3 DNA: TGTGCCACCAGCAGAGATGAAGGTTGGGACAGAGACAATGAGCAGTTCTTC; CDR3 protein: CATSRDEGWDRDNEQFF
V gene: TRBV28; D gene: NA; clone size: NA; J gene: TRBJ2-7; CDR3 DNA: TGTGCCAGCAGTTTATCGGCCTACGAGCAGTACTTC; CDR3 protein: CASSLSAYEQYF
V gene: TRBV29-1; D gene: NA; clone size: NA; J gene: TRBJ1-1; CDR3 DNA: TGCAGCGTTGATGAAGGGGGTTCAATTGAAGCTTTCTTT; CDR3 protein: CSVDEGGSIEAFF
V gene: TRBV28; D gene: TRBD1; clone size: NA; J gene: TRBJ1-2; CDR3 DNA: TGTGCCAGCAGGCCAGGGACAGCTTATGGCTACACCTTC; CDR3 protein: CASRPGTAYGYTF
V gene: TRBV28; D gene: NA; clone size: NA; J gene: TRBJ2-1; CDR3 DNA: TGTGCCAGCAGTTTATACCCCGATGAGTCGGATGAGCAGTTCTTC; CDR3 protein: CASSLYPDESDEQFF
V gene: TRBV15; D gene: TRBD1; clone size: NA; J gene: TRBJ2-7; CDR3 DNA: TGTGCCACCAGCAGAGAACTAGGGACAGGGTCCTACGAGCAGTACTTC; CDR3 protein: CATSRELGTGSYEQYF
V gene: TRBV9; D gene: TRBD2; clone size: NA; J gene: TRBJ2-1; CDR3 DNA: TGTGCCAGCAGCGCCCTGACTAGCGGGAGGTACAATGAGCAGTTCTTC; CDR3 protein: CASSALTSGRYNEQFF